Presented here are 30 T cell receptor beta chains from one specimen sequenced in a study of identical twins. In TCRdb, the 5' RACE reads were re-called with MiXCR into one record per CDR3 protein. The sample holds fewer than 250,000 distinct CDR3 sequences, roughly 7.5% seen once. A further study also used this sample, focusing on yellow fever vaccine responses in identical twins.

Sequenced input: memory (CD45RO+) T cells sorted from blood. The receptors were sampled from a woman aged 18-30 years in good health.

Only a few counts were recorded for this clonotype. This rearrangement joins TRBV19 to TRBJ2-7; either TRBD1 or TRBD2 may supply D (6 bases each). The CDR3 runs 15 residues. Between the trimmed V and J ends, which lost 3 bases and 0 bases, there was a span of 12 bases. Germline CDR1 reads LNHDA; CDR2 reads SQIVND (reference sequence). CDR3 in DNA: TGTGCCAGTAGTATTGGGGGGCTATACTCCTACGAGCAGTACTTC. This translates into CASSIGGLYSYEQYF.

Worth noting for this clonotype: It is likely a read error, because the conserved phenylalanine at the end of the CDR3 is missing. The rearrangement links TRBV27 to TRBJ1-6, with 8 bases aligning to TRBD1. Looked up from germline, CDR1 is MNHEY and CDR2 is SMNVEV (reference sequence). The CDR3 is 14 residues long. Unmatched junction bases numbered 6, after V lost 5 bases and J lost 9 bases. The CDR3: CASSLGQGGSPLHL. The CDR3 DNA is TGTGCCAGCAGTCTTGGACAGGGCGGTTCACCCCTCCACCTT.

This chain uses TRBV7-2 with TRBJ1-1; no firm D call. The CDR3 contains 12 residues. Germline V gives CDR1 SGHTA, CDR2 FQGNSA. V dropped 5 bases and J dropped 6 bases, with 10 bases sitting between them. The CDR3 here is CASSPSPAEAFF. CDR3 sequence (DNA): TGTGCCAGCAGCCCGTCTCCTGCTGAAGCTTTCTTT. Looking up the rest from reference TRBV7-2 and TRBJ1-1 gives the full variable domain: GAGVSQSPSNKVTEKGKDVELRCDPISGHTALYWYRQSLGQGLEFLIYFQGNSAPDKSGLPSDRFSAERTGGSVSTLTIQRTQQEDSAVYLCASSPSPAEAFFGQGTRLTVV.

CDR3 loop: CASSLVLSTGGDDGYTF. The DNA of the CDR3 is TGCGCCAGCAGCTTGGTCCTGTCGACAGGGGGCGACGATGGCTACACCTTC. The chain couples TRBV5-1 to TRBJ1-2; 10 nucleotides match TRBD1. Per the germline V gene, CDR1 is SGHRS and CDR2 is YFSETQ. The CDR3 extends over 17 amino acids. V lost 0 bases, J lost 6 bases, and 11 bases stayed unmatched. Full variable domain (remainder filled in from reference TRBV5-1 and TRBJ1-2): KAGVTQTPRYLIKTRGQQVTLSCSPISGHRSVSWYQQTPGQGLQFLFEYFSETQRNKGNFPGRFSGRQFSNSRSEMNVSTLELGDSALYLCASSLVLSTGGDDGYTFGSGTRLTVV.

J is TRBJ2-7 and V is TRBV20-1; D call uncertain. The CDR3 runs to 13 residues. The germline CDR1 and CDR2 sequences are DFQATT and SNEGSKA (reference sequence). This CDR3 reads CSSSTESSYEQYF. The CDR3, as DNA: TGCAGCTCATCGACCGAGAGCTCCTACGAGCAGTACTTC.

The chain combines TRBV27 with TRBJ1-6, with D uncertain. Trimming removed 2 bases at V and 6 bases at J, with 11 bases between. Germline CDR1 is MNHEY and CDR2 is SMNVEV (reference sequence). This CDR3 has 15 amino acids. This chain's CDR3 is CASSLEGQRNSPLHF. DNA of the CDR3: TGTGCCAGCAGTTTAGAGGGCCAGCGTAATTCACCCCTCCACTTT.

Worth noting for this clonotype: With a much larger clone just one base away, this may be a read error. The genes are TRBV7-9 and TRBJ1-1; D gene unclear. This CDR3 spans 12 amino acids. Germline V CDR1 and CDR2: SEHNR, FQNEAQ (reference sequence). Between the trimmed V and J ends, which lost 1 base and 0 bases, there was a span of 0 bases. The CDR3 bases are TGTGCCAGCAGCTTAGTGAACACTGAAGCTTTCTTT. It yields the protein CASSLVNTEAFF.

This clonotype was recorded at least ten times. The rearrangement joins TRBV5-1 to TRBJ2-1, with D possibly matching TRBD1 (5 bases). The ends were cut back, 3 bases at V and 2 bases at J, with 15 bases in the middle. The germline gives CDR1 SGHRS, CDR2 YFSETQ. The CDR3 sequence is 16 residues long. For the CDR3, the DNA is TGCGCCAGCAGCTCCCAGATGGACAAAACCTACAATGAGCAGTTCTTC. The encoded protein is CASSSQMDKTYNEQFF.

This clonotype was counted ten times or more. The CDR3 protein is CASRERDTDTQYF. The CDR3 DNA sequence: TGTGCCAGCAGGGAGCGGGATACAGATACGCAGTATTTT. The chain links TRBV12-3 or TRBV12-4 to TRBJ2-3; TRBD2 aligns across 7 bases. V shed 6 bases, J shed 3 bases, and the junction held 3 bases outside the gene matches. The CDR3 contains 13 residues.

The chain links TRBV28 to TRBJ2-7; 9 bases align to TRBD2. Germline lookup yields CDR1 MDHEN and CDR2 SYDVKM. Trimming took 7 bases from V and 3 from J; bases not matched to a gene: 13. The CDR3 loop spans 16 amino acids. CDR3 nucleotide sequence: TGTGCCAGCACTCTCCCCTCCGGGACTAGCAGCTACGAGCAGTACTTC. As protein: CASTLPSGTSSYEQYF.

This chain uses TRBV2 with TRBJ2-2; D not certain. Germline V gene lookup returns CDR1 SNHLY and CDR2 FYNNEI. The CDR3 covers 13 residues. V was shortened by 7 bases and J by 3 bases, with 9 bases between the two germline ends. The CDR3, as DNA: TGTGCCAGCAAAATTTCCGACACCGGGGAGCTGTTTTTT. It encodes CASKISDTGELFF. Full variable domain (outside the CDR3, taken from reference TRBV2 and TRBJ2-2): EPEVTQTPSHQVTQMGQEVILRCVPISNHLYFYWYRQILGQKVEFLVSFYNNEISEKSEIFDDQFSVERPDGSNFTLKIRSTKLEDSAMYFCASKISDTGELFFGEGSRLTVL.

The genes are TRBV20-1 and TRBJ2-3, with 12 bases lining up with TRBD2. The V gene end was trimmed by 3 bases and the J gene end by 4 bases; junction bases not matched to a gene: 5. Germline V gives CDR1 DFQATT, CDR2 SNEGSKA (reference sequence). This CDR3 is built from 15 residues. In nucleotides, the CDR3 is TGCAGTGCTAGGGCTAGCGGGAGGGCCCCAGATACGCAGTATTTT. It is translated as CSARASGRAPDTQYF.

This clonotype was detected a few times. The chain recombines TRBV28 with TRBJ2-3; D ambiguous. With 4 bases removed from V and 6 bases from J, the gap between germline ends came to 11 bases. The CDR3 is 13 amino acids. Germline values: CDR1 MDHEN, CDR2 SYDVKM. The CDR3 spells CASSSGLSDTQYF. The CDR3 DNA sequence: TGTGCCAGCAGTTCGGGCTTATCGGATACGCAGTATTTT.

This clonotype came up many times. V is TRBV5-1 and J is TRBJ2-3; 7 bases agree with TRBD2. The CDR3 is 15 residues long. Germline values: CDR1 SGHRS, CDR2 YFSETQ. After removal of 1 base from V and 4 bases from J, the junction contained 6 bases not matched to a gene. The chain's CDR3 is CASSLMSGVADTQYF. The CDR3 bases are TGCGCCAGCAGCTTGATGAGCGGGGTGGCAGATACGCAGTATTTT. Full variable domain (remainder filled in from reference TRBV5-1 and TRBJ2-3): KAGVTQTPRYLIKTRGQQVTLSCSPISGHRSVSWYQQTPGQGLQFLFEYFSETQRNKGNFPGRFSGRQFSNSRSEMNVSTLELGDSALYLCASSLMSGVADTQYFGPGTRLTVL.

This clonotype has a count of ten or more. The chain joins TRBV5-1 to TRBJ2-2, with a weak D call TRBD1 (5 bases). The CDR3 is 16 residues long. The V and J ends lost 3 bases and 6 bases respectively, with 18 bases between them. Looked up from germline, CDR1 is SGHRS and CDR2 is YFSETQ. CDR3 loop: CASSYGRGTIAGELFF. The DNA for the CDR3 is TGCGCCAGCAGCTATGGAAGGGGAACAATAGCCGGGGAGCTGTTTTTT.

This clonotype was counted a few times. The chain employs TRBV12-3 or TRBV12-4 and TRBJ2-3, with D hard to call. Trimming took 2 bases from V and 3 from J, leaving 21 bases between them. CDR3 length equals 18 residues. The CDR3 loop is CASSLMAPGPSVTDTQYF. Written as DNA, the CDR3 is TGTGCCAGCAGTTTAATGGCACCGGGCCCCTCGGTAACAGATACGCAGTATTTT.

The table lists this clonotype with many counts. The chain uses TRBV6-5 and TRBJ2-3; D ambiguous. CDR3 length: 13 amino acids. The V gene lost 2 bases and the J gene lost 4 bases, with 7 bases spanning the gap. The germline CDR1 and CDR2 sequences are MNHEY and SVGAGI. CDR3 sequence (DNA): TGTGCCAGCAGTTACCTGGGTTCAGATACGCAGTATTTT. It translates to CASSYLGSDTQYF.

The chain couples TRBV20-1 to TRBJ2-5, with 8 bases aligning to TRBD1. The germline CDR1 and CDR2 sequences are DFQATT and SNEGSKA (reference sequence). Trimming took 7 bases from V and 4 from J; bases not matched to a gene: 8. CDR3 size: 13 residues. The CDR3: CSVTRDRGETQYF. CDR3 DNA sequence: TGCAGTGTTACCCGTGACAGGGGAGAGACCCAGTACTTC.

This clonotype was counted ten times or more. The chain employs TRBV5-1 and TRBJ1-1; D uncertain. Germline lookup yields CDR1 SGHRS and CDR2 YFSETQ. The CDR3 runs to 15 residues. The V gene lost 4 bases and the J gene lost 0 bases, with 13 bases spanning the gap. CDR3 protein: CASSQQETLNTEAFF. The CDR3 DNA reads TGCGCCAGCAGCCAGCAGGAGACCCTGAACACTGAAGCTTTCTTT. The full variable domain, with the rest looked up from reference TRBV5-1 and TRBJ1-1, is KAGVTQTPRYLIKTRGQQVTLSCSPISGHRSVSWYQQTPGQGLQFLFEYFSETQRNKGNFPGRFSGRQFSNSRSEMNVSTLELGDSALYLCASSQQETLNTEAFFGQGTRLTVV.

This chain links TRBV6-5 with TRBJ1-4, with D possibly matching TRBD1 (6 bases). V lost 0 bases to trimming and J lost 8 bases, with 13 bases between them. The CDR3 consists of 15 residues. Germline CDR1 and CDR2: MNHEY and SVGAGI. The DNA for the CDR3 is TGTGCCAGCAGTTACTCGAGAGGGGGAGAGGAAAAACTGTTTTTT. Translated: CASSYSRGGEEKLFF.

The rearrangement uses TRBV7-9 and TRBJ2-7, with D possibly TRBD2 on 5 matching bases. The CDR3 length is 12 residues. Germline-derived CDR1 and CDR2 are SEHNR and FQNEAQ (reference sequence). The germline V and J ends were trimmed by 5 bases and 5 bases, with 10 bases remaining between them. The CDR3 spells CASSRKEDEQYF. In DNA form, the CDR3 reads TGTGCCAGCAGCCGTAAGGAGGACGAGCAGTACTTC.

V and J are TRBV7-9 and TRBJ1-4; no clear D gene. This CDR3 is 14 amino acids long. Germline V gene lookup returns CDR1 SEHNR and CDR2 FQNEAQ (reference sequence). The ends were cut back, 8 bases at V and 7 bases at J, with 17 bases in the middle. CDR3 sequence reads: CASVSTGSGEKLFF. The CDR3 DNA is TGTGCCAGCGTTTCAACCGGGTCAGGTGAAAAACTGTTTTTT.

There are a few counts of this clonotype. The chain uses TRBV7-2 and TRBJ2-4; D possibly corresponds to TRBD2 (5 bases). V lost 3 bases and J lost 0, with 9 bases in between. Per germline, CDR1 SGHTA and CDR2 FQGNSA. The CDR3 covers 15 residues. The CDR3 nucleotides are TGTGCCAGCAGCTTGCCCGGGGTAGCCAAAAACATTCAGTACTTC. Translated: CASSLPGVAKNIQYF.

The gene calls are TRBV29-1 and TRBJ2-3; 12 nucleotides line up with TRBD1. The CDR3 is made up of 14 amino acids. Germline values: CDR1 SQVTM, CDR2 ANQGSEA. V gave up 7 bases and J gave up 4 bases; unmatched junction bases: 6. This chain's CDR3 is CSAPGQGASDTQYF. Written as DNA, the CDR3 is TGCAGCGCCCCGGGACAGGGGGCTTCAGATACGCAGTATTTT.

This clonotype showed up many times. The chain links TRBV14 to TRBJ2-1; 12 positions agree with TRBD2. The CDR3 sequence is 16 residues long. Germline V gives CDR1 SGHDN, CDR2 FVKESK. The V and J ends lost 3 bases and 3 bases, in that order; junction bases with no gene match: 3. CDR3 sequence: CASSQILAGGYNEQFF. Written as DNA, the CDR3 is TGTGCCAGCAGCCAGATACTAGCGGGGGGCTACAATGAGCAGTTCTTC.

The rearrangement uses TRBV10-3 and TRBJ1-3; weak D call: TRBD1 (5 bases). The V gene lost 4 bases and the J gene lost 6 bases, with 16 bases spanning the gap. The CDR3 runs to 15 residues. Germline V CDR1 and CDR2: ENHRY, SYGVKD. The CDR3 reads CAISGLGREENTIYF. For the CDR3, the DNA is TGTGCCATCAGTGGTCTTGGCAGGGAGGAAAACACCATATATTTT.

This clonotype was seen only a few times. This chain links TRBV6-5 with TRBJ2-7; 7 bases match TRBD2. The V and J ends lost 2 bases and 5 bases, in that order; junction bases with no gene match: 9. Germline V lookup: CDR1 MNHEY, CDR2 SVGAGI. This CDR3 has 15 residues. CDR3 DNA: TGTGCCAGCAGTTACCGATCTGCGGGAGTGGACGAGCAGTACTTC. This codes for CASSYRSAGVDEQYF.

This clonotype has at least ten counts. This chain joins TRBV18 and TRBJ2-2; 7 bases map to TRBD2. Germline assignment: CDR1 KGHSH and CDR2 LQKENI. After removal of 3 bases from V and 2 bases from J, the junction contained 3 bases not matched to a gene. There are 15 residues in the CDR3. The CDR3 is CASSPGGGNTGELFF. As DNA, the CDR3 is TGTGCCAGCTCACCGGGCGGGGGAAACACCGGGGAGCTGTTTTTT.

This chain uses TRBV6-1 with TRBJ1-5, with D hard to call. Germline CDR1 reads MNHNS; CDR2 reads SASEGT. V lost 4 bases to trimming and J lost 7 bases, with 17 bases between them. This CDR3 contains 15 residues. This CDR3 reads CASSGRDGGEQPQHF. CDR3 coding DNA: TGTGCCAGCAGTGGCCGAGACGGAGGTGAACAGCCCCAGCATTTT.

This clonotype was found a few times. This chain uses TRBV20-1 with TRBJ1-1, with 7 bases fitting TRBD1. The V gene end was trimmed by 6 bases and the J gene end by 7 bases; junction bases not matched to a gene: 11. The CDR3 spans 13 residues. The germline gives CDR1 DFQATT, CDR2 SNEGSKA (reference sequence). CDR3 loop: CSASYRGGGEAFF. The CDR3 coding sequence is TGCAGTGCAAGTTACAGGGGTGGTGGTGAAGCTTTCTTT.